What follows are 25 T cell receptor beta chains derived from one specimen sequenced in a study of Graves' ophthalmopathy and Graves' hyperthyroidism. RNA served as the template for amplifying TCR beta CDR3 regions. The library came from an HTBI-primed first-round RT-PCR and a second-round multiplex PCR. TCRdb passed the multiplex PCR reads through MiXCR, listing each CDR3 protein once. The sample has around 600,000 distinct CDR3 sequences; 35% to 45% are singletons. Sequenced input: peripheral blood. These receptors were obtained from an adult man with Graves' ophthalmopathy.

This clonotype was recorded a few times. CDR3 coding DNA: TGTGCCAGCAGTGACTACCCACAGGGCTACACCTTC. This gives the protein CASSDYPQGYTF. The chain carries TRBV25-1 and TRBJ1-2; D not resolved. Germline-derived CDR1 and CDR2 are MGHDK and SYGVNS. V lost 3 bases and J lost 8, with 10 bases in between. This CDR3 comprises 12 residues.

This clonotype was seen a few times. This chain uses TRBV7-8 with TRBJ2-5, with 10 bases fitting TRBD2. Trimming cost V 6 bases and J 2 bases; bases outside gene matches: 12. Germline CDR1 SGHVS, CDR2 FQNEAQ. CDR3 length: 17 amino acids. The CDR3 bases are TGTGCCAGCAGTGCTAGAACCCCTAGCGGGGGACAAGAGACCCAGTACTTC. This codes for CASSARTPSGGQETQYF.

The chain links TRBV15 to TRBJ1-6; tentative D call: TRBD1 (6 bases). This CDR3 is 16 amino acids long. Germline lookup yields CDR1 LNHNV and CDR2 YYDKDF (reference sequence). V was clipped by 3 bases and J by 10 bases, with 19 bases between them. The CDR3 sequence: CATSSDRGPGVSPLHF. DNA for the CDR3: TGTGCCACCAGCAGTGACAGAGGACCAGGGGTGTCACCCCTCCACTTT. The complete variable domain, with remaining parts taken from reference TRBV15 and TRBJ1-6, reads DAMVIQNPRYQVTQFGKPVTLSCSQTLNHNVMYWYQQKSSQAPKLLFHYYDKDFNNEADTPDNFQSRRPNTSFCFLDIRSPGLGDTAMYLCATSSDRGPGVSPLHFGNGTRLTVT.

The sample holds many counts of this clonotype. CDR3 sequence: CASTLAFTGELFF. Written as DNA, the CDR3 is TGTGCCAGCACTCTAGCGTTCACCGGGGAGCTGTTTTTT. This sequence joins TRBV2 and TRBJ2-2, with D maybe TRBD2 (6 bases). V was pared by 7 bases and J by 4 bases, with 10 bases between. Germline lookup yields CDR1 SNHLY and CDR2 FYNNEI. The CDR3 loop spans 13 amino acids.

The chain recombines TRBV5-1 with TRBJ1-5, with D perhaps TRBD1 (5 bases). Germline V gene data show CDR1 as SGHRS and CDR2 as YFSETQ. The ends were cut back, 5 bases at V and 2 bases at J, with 20 bases in the middle. The CDR3 length is 17 residues. The CDR3 nucleotides are TGCGCCAGCAGGTTGTTTCCCCCGCAGGGTGGCAATCAGCCCCAGCATTTT. Protein product: CASRLFPPQGGNQPQHF.

This clonotype was picked up many times. The rearrangement links TRBV12-3 or TRBV12-4 to TRBJ1-2; TRBD1 might be the D (6 bases). This CDR3 contains 13 residues. The ends were cut back, 7 bases at V and 6 bases at J, with 15 bases in the middle. This chain's CDR3 is CASNLQGFHGYTF. The CDR3 DNA sequence: TGTGCCAGCAACTTACAGGGCTTTCATGGCTACACCTTC.

In this sample, this clonotype turned up many times. V is TRBV7-6 and J is TRBJ2-5; D remains unclear. CDR1 and CDR2 (germline): SGHVS, FNYEAQ. Deletions cut 7 bases from V and 0 bases from J, with 9 bases between. The CDR3 covers 13 residues. CDR3 sequence: CASTLGYQETQYF. CDR3 nucleotide sequence: TGTGCCAGCACCCTGGGGTACCAAGAGACCCAGTACTTC.

The chain joins TRBV2 to TRBJ1-4; tentatively, D is TRBD1 (6 bases). CDR1 and CDR2 (germline): SNHLY, FYNNEI. V lost 4 bases and J lost 15, with 21 bases in between. CDR3 length: 14 amino acids. CDR3 sequence (DNA): TGTGCCAGCAGTGCCGAAACGACGAAGGGGGGGGTGTTTTTT. It codes for CASSAETTKGGVFF.

This rearrangement joins TRBV10-2 to TRBJ1-5, with D possibly matching TRBD1 (5 bases). The length of the CDR3 is 13 residues. V was trimmed by 2 bases and J by 7 bases, leaving 9 bases between them. The germline V gene encodes CDR1 WSHSY and CDR2 SAAADI. The DNA for the CDR3 is TGCGCCAGCAGTGAGCGGGACGGCCAGCCCCAGCATTTT. Residues: CASSERDGQPQHF.

Only a few counts were recorded for this clonotype. The chain joins TRBV20-1 to TRBJ1-1, with no clear D. The CDR3 contains 21 residues. Germline V gene data show CDR1 as DFQATT and CDR2 as SNEGSKA (reference sequence). The V end was cut by 0 bases, the J end by 2 bases, with 31 bases between. The chain's CDR3 is CSARDLSRRQSAGIKNTEAFF. CDR3 DNA sequence: TGCAGTGCTAGAGATTTGTCTCGTCGGCAGTCCGCCGGCATTAAAAACACTGAAGCTTTCTTT.

This clonotype was seen more than once but under ten times. The chain uses TRBV6-1 and TRBJ1-5, with no clear D. The CDR3 totals 12 residues. CDR1 is MNHNS and CDR2 is SASEGT in the germline V gene. V was cut by 7 bases and J by 3 bases, with 7 bases left in between. Here the CDR3 reads CASTAVNQPQHF. DNA of the CDR3: TGTGCCAGCACTGCGGTCAATCAGCCCCAGCATTTT.

This clonotype was detected many times. The chain combines TRBV2 with TRBJ1-2; D possibly corresponds to TRBD1 (5 bases). Germline CDR1 and CDR2: SNHLY and FYNNEI. The V end lost 8 bases, the J end lost 0 bases, and 13 bases lay between the germline ends. This CDR3 contains 14 residues. CDR3 loop: CASCGGSANYGYTF. The CDR3 DNA reads as TGTGCCAGCTGCGGGGGATCCGCTAACTATGGCTACACCTTC.

In its sample, this clonotype was seen many times. V is TRBV29-1 and J is TRBJ1-2; no reliable D call. In germline, CDR1 is SQVTM, CDR2 ANQGSEA. Trimming left V 0 bases short and J 8 bases short, with 16 bases between. This CDR3 is 14 amino acids long. The CDR3 is CSVEEATPARGYTF. The DNA of the CDR3 is TGCAGCGTTGAAGAGGCGACGCCAGCTCGAGGCTACACCTTC.

This chain uses TRBV7-9 with TRBJ2-6; TRBD1 might be the D (5 bases). This CDR3 comprises 16 residues. Germline CDR1 and CDR2: SEHNR and FQNEAQ (reference sequence). Trimming cost V 5 bases and J 4 bases, with 15 bases left between them. CDR3 loop: CASSQRQKSGANVLTF. CDR3 bases: TGTGCCAGCAGCCAACGACAGAAGTCCGGGGCCAACGTCCTGACTTTC.

This clonotype was seen ten or more times. The rearrangement uses TRBV12-3 or TRBV12-4 and TRBJ1-2; 8 bases match TRBD1. V dropped 5 bases and J dropped 5; count of bases not matched to a gene: 7. CDR3 length: 14 amino acids. DNA for the CDR3: TGTGCCAGCAGTACTCTACAGGGGGTGTATGGCTACACCTTC. It translates to CASSTLQGVYGYTF.

CDR3 amino acids: CASSVDPGSYEQYF. The CDR3 coding sequence is TGTGCCAGCAGCGTAGATCCGGGGTCCTACGAGCAGTACTTC. V gene TRBV9 combines with J gene TRBJ2-7; a possible D gene is TRBD2 (5 bases). This CDR3 is built from 14 residues. Germline V CDR1 and CDR2: SGDLS, YYNGEE. The V end was cut by 0 bases, the J end by 1 base, with 8 bases between.

The table lists this clonotype with many counts. J is TRBJ2-7 and V is TRBV7-9; 9 bases match TRBD1. The CDR3 extends over 14 amino acids. With 5 bases clipped from V and 4 bases from J, the junction kept 6 bases outside the gene matches. CDR1 and CDR2 from the germline V gene are SEHNR and FQNEAQ (reference sequence). CDR3 sequence (DNA): TGTGCCAGCAGCCCAACTGGACAGGGGTACGAGCAGTACTTC. Its translation: CASSPTGQGYEQYF.

This clonotype was observed many times. The chain uses TRBV5-6 and TRBJ2-2, with D possibly TRBD2 on 7 matching bases. From germline, CDR1 is SGHDT and CDR2 YYEEEE. The CDR3 consists of 16 residues. Trimming shortened V by 0 bases and J by 7 bases, and 16 bases separated the two germline ends. In DNA, the CDR3 is TGTGCCAGCAGCTTGGGCGGGGGCCCCTCCGGCGGGGAGCTGTTTTTT. Translation gives CASSLGGGPSGGELFF. The whole variable domain, filled in from reference TRBV5-6 and TRBJ2-2, reads DAGVTQSPTHLIKTRGQQVTLRCSPKSGHDTVSWYQQALGQGPQFIFQYYEEEERQRGNFPDRFSGHQFPNYSSELNVNALLLGDSALYLCASSLGGGPSGGELFFGEGSRLTVL.

As to this clonotype: An end of the junction does not agree with germline; a read error may underlie this. The chain employs TRBV19 and TRBJ2-2; the D call may be TRBD1 or TRBD2 (5 bases each). The length of the CDR3 is 16 residues. CDR1 is LNHDA and CDR2 is SQIVND in the germline V gene (reference sequence). The CDR3: CASSIGATGNTGELFF. In DNA, the CDR3 is TGTGCCAGCAGTATCGGGGCGACTGGAAACACCGGGGAGCTGTTTTTT.

The chain employs TRBV11-3 and TRBJ2-7, with 13 bases that match TRBD2. Gene TRBJ2-1 matches the end of the DNA better, so the J call may be wrong. The CDR3 extends over 15 amino acids. Germline CDR1 is SGHNT and CDR2 is YENEEA. The CDR3 DNA follows: TGTGCCTGGCATTCGGGACTAGCGGGGTACAATGAGCAGTTCTTC. As protein: CAWHSGLAGYNEQFF.

The rearrangement joins TRBV7-8 to TRBJ1-2; TRBD1 might be the D (5 bases). CDR1 and CDR2 from the germline V gene are SGHVS and FQNEAQ. The CDR3 length is 14 residues. Trimming took off 5 bases at V and 4 bases at J, with 14 bases between the two ends. The CDR3 sequence: CASSLYDRSYGYTF. Here the CDR3 DNA reads TGTGCCAGCAGCCTTTATGACAGAAGCTATGGCTACACCTTC.

The rearrangement uses TRBV29-1 and TRBJ2-7; TRBD1 aligns across 10 bases. Germline V gene data show CDR1 as SQVTM and CDR2 as ANQGSEA. This CDR3 spans 14 amino acids. Losses at the gene ends were 3 bases for V and 8 bases for J; bases not matched to a gene: 10. CDR3: CSVEWTGGITKQYF. The CDR3 DNA reads as TGCAGCGTTGAGTGGACAGGGGGTATTACGAAGCAGTACTTC.

The chain couples TRBV7-2 to TRBJ2-3, with D perhaps TRBD1 (5 bases). Germline V gene data show CDR1 as SGHTA and CDR2 as FQGNSA. Trimming took 1 base from V and 4 from J, leaving 18 bases between them. The CDR3 has 17 residues. CDR3 region: CASSLDGAGMTADTQYF. The DNA of the CDR3 is TGTGCCAGCAGCTTAGATGGTGCAGGGATGACTGCAGATACGCAGTATTTT. The full variable domain, its missing parts supplied by reference TRBV7-2 and TRBJ2-3, is GAGVSQSPSNKVTEKGKDVELRCDPISGHTALYWYRQSLGQGLEFLIYFQGNSAPDKSGLPSDRFSAERTGGSVSTLTIQRTQQEDSAVYLCASSLDGAGMTADTQYFGPGTRLTVL.

The V call is TRBV7-2, the J call TRBJ2-3; D ambiguous. Germline V gene sequence: CDR1 SGHTA, CDR2 FQGNSA. The CDR3 is 16 residues long. V shed 4 bases and J shed 4 bases, with 18 bases lying between them. The CDR3 DNA sequence: TGTGCCAGCAGCTACACCCGGAGCATCGGCCCAGATACGCAGTATTTT. As protein: CASSYTRSIGPDTQYF.

This rearrangement joins TRBV12-3 or TRBV12-4 to TRBJ1-1; no definite D call. Trimming stripped 5 bases from V and 0 bases from J, with 13 bases between. This CDR3 is 15 amino acids long. CDR3 sequence (DNA): TGTGCCAGCAGTACTTGGACGGCAGTGAACACTGAAGCTTTCTTT. Its protein product is CASSTWTAVNTEAFF.